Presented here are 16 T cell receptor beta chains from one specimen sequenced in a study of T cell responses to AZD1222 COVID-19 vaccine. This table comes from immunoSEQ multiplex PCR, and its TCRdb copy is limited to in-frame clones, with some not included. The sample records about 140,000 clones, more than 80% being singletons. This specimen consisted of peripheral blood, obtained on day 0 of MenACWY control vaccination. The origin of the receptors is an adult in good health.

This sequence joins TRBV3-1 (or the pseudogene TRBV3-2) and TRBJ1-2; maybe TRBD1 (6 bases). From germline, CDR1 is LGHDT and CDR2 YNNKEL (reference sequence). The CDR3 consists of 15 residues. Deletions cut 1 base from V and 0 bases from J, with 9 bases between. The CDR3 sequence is CASSQAGAPNYGYTF. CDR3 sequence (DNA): TGTGCCAGCAGCCAAGCAGGGGCCCCTAACTATGGCTACACCTTC.

Written as DNA, the CDR3 is TGTGCCAGCAGCCAGACTAGCGGGGTTCTCACAGATACGCAGTATTTT. Translating gives CASSQTSGVLTDTQYF. The genes are TRBV5-4 and TRBJ2-3, with 11 bases lining up with TRBD2. The trim removed 4 bases at V and 2 bases at J, leaving 6 bases unmatched. Germline values: CDR1 SGHNT, CDR2 YYREEE (reference sequence). The CDR3 runs 16 residues. Full variable domain (outside the CDR3, taken from reference TRBV5-4 and TRBJ2-3): ETGVTQSPTHLIKTRGQQVTLRCSSQSGHNTVSWYQQALGQGPQFIFQYYREEENGRGNFPPRFSGLQFPNYSSELNVNALELDDSALYLCASSQTSGVLTDTQYFGPGTRLTVL.

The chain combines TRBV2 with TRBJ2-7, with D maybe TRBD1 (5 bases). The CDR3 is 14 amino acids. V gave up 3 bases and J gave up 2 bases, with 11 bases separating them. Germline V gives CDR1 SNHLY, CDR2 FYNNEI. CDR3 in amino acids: CASSESGHTYEQYF. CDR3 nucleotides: TGTGCCAGCAGTGAGTCAGGACATACCTACGAGCAGTACTTC. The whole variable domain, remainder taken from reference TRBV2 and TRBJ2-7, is EPEVTQTPSHQVTQMGQEVILRCVPISNHLYFYWYRQILGQKVEFLVSFYNNEISEKSEIFDDQFSVERPDGSNFTLKIRSTKLEDSAMYFCASSESGHTYEQYFGPGTRLTVT.

The CDR3 is CSVVRTEAFF. CDR3 nucleotides: TGCAGCGTTGTAAGGACTGAAGCTTTCTTT. The chain joins TRBV29-1 to TRBJ1-1; D gene uncertain. CDR1 SQVTM and CDR2 ANQGSEA come from the germline V gene. This CDR3 is built from 10 residues. Trimming took 4 bases from V and 5 from J, leaving 5 bases between them.

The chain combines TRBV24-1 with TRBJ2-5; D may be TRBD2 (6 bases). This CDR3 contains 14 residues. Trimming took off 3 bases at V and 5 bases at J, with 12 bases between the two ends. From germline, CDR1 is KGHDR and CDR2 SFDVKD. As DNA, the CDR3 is TGTGCCACCAGTGATACGGGGGAAGAGGAGACCCAGTACTTC. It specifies CATSDTGEEETQYF.

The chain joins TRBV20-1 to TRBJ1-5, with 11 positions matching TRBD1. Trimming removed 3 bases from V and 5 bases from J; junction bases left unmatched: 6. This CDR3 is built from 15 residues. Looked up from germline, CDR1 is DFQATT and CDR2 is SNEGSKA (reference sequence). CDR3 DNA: TGCAGTGCTAGTGAAGGGACAGGGGGATATCAGCCCCAGCATTTT. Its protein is CSASEGTGGYQPQHF.

The CDR3 here is CAWSVQVSFVWHTGELFF. CDR3 in DNA: TGTGCCTGGAGTGTCCAAGTTTCCTTTGTATGGCACACCGGGGAGCTGTTTTTT. The rearrangement uses TRBV30 and TRBJ2-2; D gene ambiguous. Trimming cost V 0 bases and J 3 bases, with 20 bases left between them. Germline V lookup: CDR1 GTSNPN, CDR2 SVGIG (reference sequence). The CDR3 totals 18 residues.

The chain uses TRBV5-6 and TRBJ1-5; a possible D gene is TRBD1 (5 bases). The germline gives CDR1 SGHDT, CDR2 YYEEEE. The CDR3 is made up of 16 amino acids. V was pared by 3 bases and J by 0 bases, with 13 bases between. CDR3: CASSSRGSYSNQPQHF. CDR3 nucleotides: TGTGCCAGCAGCTCTCGGGGGAGTTATAGCAATCAGCCCCAGCATTTT.

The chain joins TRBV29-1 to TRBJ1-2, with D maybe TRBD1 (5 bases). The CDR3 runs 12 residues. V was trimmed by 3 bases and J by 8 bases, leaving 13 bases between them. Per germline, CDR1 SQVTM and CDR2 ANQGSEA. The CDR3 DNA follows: TGCAGCGTTGATAGCGGGGGATGGGGCTACACCTTC. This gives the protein CSVDSGGWGYTF.

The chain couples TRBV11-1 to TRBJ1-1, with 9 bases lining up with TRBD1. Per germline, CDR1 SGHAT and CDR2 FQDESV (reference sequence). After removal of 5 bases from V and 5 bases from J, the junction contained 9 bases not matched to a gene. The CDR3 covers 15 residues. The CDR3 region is CASSLDRGRKTEAFF. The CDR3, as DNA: TGTGCCAGCAGCCTGGACAGGGGACGGAAGACTGAAGCTTTCTTT.

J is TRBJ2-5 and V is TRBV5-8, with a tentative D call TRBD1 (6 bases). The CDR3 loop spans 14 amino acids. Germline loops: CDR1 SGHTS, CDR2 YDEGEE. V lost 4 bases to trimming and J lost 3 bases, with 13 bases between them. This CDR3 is CASSAYRVEETQYF. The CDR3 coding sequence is TGTGCCAGCAGCGCCTACAGGGTGGAAGAGACCCAGTACTTC.

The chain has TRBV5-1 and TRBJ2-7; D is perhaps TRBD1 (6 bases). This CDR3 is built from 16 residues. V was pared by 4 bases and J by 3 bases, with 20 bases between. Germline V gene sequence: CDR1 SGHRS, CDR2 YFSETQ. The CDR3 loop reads CASSAYRERNIYEQYF. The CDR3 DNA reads TGCGCCAGCAGCGCCTACAGGGAACGTAATATCTACGAGCAGTACTTC.

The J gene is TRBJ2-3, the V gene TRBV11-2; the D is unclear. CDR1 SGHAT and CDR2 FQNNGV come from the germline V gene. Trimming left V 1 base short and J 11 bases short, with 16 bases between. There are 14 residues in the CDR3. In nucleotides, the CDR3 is TGTGCCAGCAGCTTAGTTCAAGCCTCTCGTGGGCAGTATTTT. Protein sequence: CASSLVQASRGQYF.

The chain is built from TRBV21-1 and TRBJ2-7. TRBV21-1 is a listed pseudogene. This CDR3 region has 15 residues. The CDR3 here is CASSSNGGASYEQYF. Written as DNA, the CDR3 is TGTGCCAGCAGCTCAAATGGTGGCGCCTCCTACGAGCAGTACTTC.

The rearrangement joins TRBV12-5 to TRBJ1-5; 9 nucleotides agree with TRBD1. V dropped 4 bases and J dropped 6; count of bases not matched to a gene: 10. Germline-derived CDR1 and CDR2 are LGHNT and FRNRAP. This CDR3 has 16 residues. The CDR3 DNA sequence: TGTGCTAGTGGTTCAAGACAGGGGGTTAGTAGTCAGCCCCAGCATTTT. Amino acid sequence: CASGSRQGVSSQPQHF.

This chain's CDR3 is CASSHQVGFGYTF. CDR3 nucleotides: TGTGCCAGCAGCCATCAAGTAGGGTTTGGCTACACCTTC. This chain links TRBV3-1 (or the pseudogene TRBV3-2) with TRBJ1-2; D remains ambiguous. This CDR3 contains 13 residues. Germline CDR1 is LGHDT and CDR2 is YNNKEL (reference sequence). Trimming removed 3 bases from V and 7 bases from J, with 12 bases in between.